The 9 T cell receptor beta chains below were found in one sample sequenced in a study of shared clonotypes between healthy human individuals. The method was immunoSEQ multiplex PCR; TCRdb's version includes in-frame clones alone and lacks a portion of them. This table has 1.6 million or so clones, roughly 96% appearing once. The material sequenced was naive CD4+ T cells sorted from blood. As for subset: CD45RA+ positively selected. The receptors shown here come from a man aged 30 to 39 in good health.

Details on this clone: At one of its ends the junction is not consistent with the germline gene, which may arise from a read error. The chain has TRBV7-7 and TRBJ2-6, with D unclear. The CDR3 length is 14 residues. Germline values: CDR1 SSHAT, CDR2 FNYEAQ (reference sequence). The CDR3 DNA is TGTGCTAGCAGCTTCTCCCCTGGGGCCAACGTCCTGACTTTC. Its translation: CASSFSPGANVLTF.

The chain employs TRBV15 and TRBJ2-7; unclear D gene. Trimming left V 2 bases short and J 4 bases short, with 15 bases between. This CDR3 has 15 residues. The germline gives CDR1 LNHNV, CDR2 YYDKDF (reference sequence). CDR3 nucleotides: TGTGCCACCAGCAGATCGGTACTTGACCCTTACGAGCAGTACTTC. Protein sequence: CATSRSVLDPYEQYF.

As concerns this clone: An end of the junction differs from the germline gene, which may be a read error. The rearrangement links TRBV7-2 to TRBJ2-1; TRBD1 agrees at 10 bases. The germline CDR1 and CDR2 sequences are SGHTA and FQGNSA. This CDR3 spans 15 amino acids. The CDR3 DNA sequence: TGTGCCAGCAGCGAAGACAGGGGGCATTACAGTGAGCAGTTCTTC. Protein sequence: CASSEDRGHYSEQFF.

The J gene is TRBJ2-7, the V gene TRBV5-1; 12 bases map to TRBD1. The ends lost 6 bases at V and 7 bases at J; junction bases unmatched: 14. Per germline, CDR1 SGHRS and CDR2 YFSETQ. The CDR3 covers 16 residues. CDR3 coding DNA: TGCGCCAGCACGTCCCCCCCGGGACAGGGGGCGAGAGAGCAGTACTTC. The encoded protein is CASTSPPGQGAREQYF.

J is TRBJ1-3 and V is TRBV27; possible D gene TRBD1, 6 bases. The CDR3 spans 20 residues. The germline V gene encodes CDR1 MNHEY and CDR2 SMNVEV (reference sequence). V lost 7 bases and J lost 0, with 28 bases in between. The CDR3 spells CASTLAEPEQGRSSGNTIYF. For the CDR3, the DNA is TGTGCCAGCACCCTTGCCGAACCAGAACAGGGCCGCAGCTCTGGAAACACCATATATTTT.

In the case of this clone: A read error may produce the germline difference seen at one junction end. The CDR3 loop reads CASSRLISEPAPQETQYF. CDR3 bases: TGTGCTAGCAGCAGACTTATTTCGGAACCGGCCCCCCAAGAGACCCAGTACTTC. The rearrangement joins TRBV7-7 to TRBJ2-5; no clear D gene. The germline gives CDR1 SSHAT, CDR2 FNYEAQ (reference sequence). The CDR3 extends over 18 amino acids.

The rearrangement uses TRBV27 and TRBJ2-1, with 11 positions matching TRBD1. Germline CDR1 MNHEY, CDR2 SMNVEV (reference sequence). Unmatched junction bases numbered 2, after V lost 0 bases and J lost 7 bases. CDR3 length: 15 amino acids. CDR3 sequence: CASSLSGQGENEQFF. The CDR3, as DNA: TGTGCCAGCAGTTTATCGGGACAGGGGGAGAATGAGCAGTTCTTC.

Concerning this clone: At the DNA level, this CDR3 is encoded by other sequences in the same sample as well. This chain links TRBV28 with TRBJ2-7, with D perhaps matching TRBD1 or TRBD2 (5 bases each). Trimming removed 3 bases at V and 4 bases at J, with 7 bases between. Per germline, CDR1 MDHEN and CDR2 SYDVKM. CDR3 length: 12 amino acids. CDR3 bases: TGTGCCAGCAGTTTGGGACGGTACGAGCAGTACTTC. This sequence encodes CASSLGRYEQYF.

The chain employs TRBV7-2 and TRBJ2-1; TRBD2 matches at 9 bases. Germline V gene sequence: CDR1 SGHTA, CDR2 FQGNSA. The CDR3 length is 13 residues. V shed 5 bases, J shed 7 bases, and the junction held 3 bases outside the gene matches. CDR3 in amino acids: CASSSGLANEQFF. In nucleotides, the CDR3 is TGTGCCAGCAGCAGTGGACTAGCGAATGAGCAGTTCTTC.